The sequence of this T cell receptor beta chain was determined in a study of cytomegalovirus exposure and HLA in healthy donors. Study outcomes and limitations: Likely technical artifact: a cluster of highly shared sequence variants. Another analysis was done later, and it associated approximately 17,000 TCR beta sequences with HLA alleles at 0.05 false discovery rate. The classifier reportedly diagnosed cytomegalovirus status with high specificity and sensitivity. In a later analysis, donors in an Asian-associated ancestry cluster reportedly had fewer N-insertions in productive TCRs than the cohort mean.

This CDR3 comprises 15 residues. Per the germline V gene, CDR1 is SGHNT and CDR2 is YENEEA. The J segment lost 7 bases and the V segment lost 6 bases, leaving 13 bases of the junction unmatched. This clone was seen just once. The antigen is not known. The PCR employed 60 Vbeta primers together with 13 Jbeta primers. Sequenced by immunoSEQ multiplex PCR; TCRdb stores in-frame clones only, minus some. Among 150,000 to 200,000 clones, 55% to 70% were seen once, and the ten largest hold 2.5% to 3%. The V gene is TRBV11-3, the J gene TRBJ2-7; 9 bases fit TRBD1. The sequencing input was PBMCs. This TCR was sampled from a woman aged 40 to 50 in good health and CMV-seropositive. The DNA for the CDR3 is TGTGCCAGCAGTCTCGGACAGGGGAAATCTTGGGAGCAGTACTTC. Residues: CASSLGQGKSWEQYF.